These 16 T cell receptor beta chains came from one sample sequenced in a study of T cells in Graves' hyperthyroidism and ophthalmopathy. The CDR3 regions of TCR beta were amplified from RNA transcripts. During a first-round RT-PCR of the TCR CDR3, the HTBI primer set was used. MiXCR was run by TCRdb on the multiplex PCR reads, yielding one entry per CDR3 protein. This table has more than 550,000 distinct CDR3 sequences, 18% appearing once. Sequencing input: blood. These receptors were collected from a woman aged 45-60 years with Graves' hyperthyroidism that later progressed to Graves' ophthalmopathy.

The chain uses TRBV7-6 and TRBJ2-5; 7 bases are a match to TRBD1. With 3 bases clipped from V and 1 base from J, the junction kept 5 bases outside the gene matches. Germline loops: CDR1 SGHVS, CDR2 FNYEAQ. CDR3 length: 15 residues. The CDR3 here is CASSFAGTVQETQYF. Written as DNA, the CDR3 is TGTGCCAGCAGCTTCGCCGGGACAGTCCAAGAGACCCAGTACTTC.

This clonotype occurred many times. V and J are TRBV18 and TRBJ2-5; 9 bases agree with TRBD1. The CDR3 covers 15 residues. The germline gives CDR1 KGHSH, CDR2 LQKENI. Unmatched junction bases numbered 7, after V lost 3 bases and J lost 5 bases. CDR3 sequence: CASSPRDRVSETQYF. As DNA, the CDR3 is TGTGCCAGCTCACCTCGGGACAGGGTTTCGGAGACCCAGTACTTC.

This clonotype was seen more than once but under ten times. This chain uses TRBV7-9 with TRBJ2-3, with 9 bases identical to TRBD1. Germline V gene data show CDR1 as SEHNR and CDR2 as FQNEAQ (reference sequence). The trim removed 5 bases at V and 4 bases at J, leaving 13 bases unmatched. The CDR3 has 17 amino acids. As DNA, the CDR3 is TGTGCCAGCAGCCCTACCCTTGGACAGGGGACCCCAGATACGCAGTATTTT. Translating it yields CASSPTLGQGTPDTQYF.

The sample holds many counts of this clonotype. This chain connects TRBV20-1 to TRBJ2-5; perhaps D is TRBD1 or TRBD2 (5 bases each). V shed 7 bases and J shed 4 bases, with 10 bases lying between them. This CDR3 region has 11 residues. Germline V gives CDR1 DFQATT, CDR2 SNEGSKA (reference sequence). The CDR3 DNA sequence: TGCAGTGACAAGAGGGGAGAGACCCAGTACTTC. Translation: CSDKRGETQYF.

The chain links TRBV20-1 to TRBJ2-7, with D tentatively TRBD2 (7 bases). CDR1 and CDR2 from the germline V gene are DFQATT and SNEGSKA (reference sequence). V gave up 6 bases and J gave up 6 bases, with 18 bases separating them. The CDR3 runs 13 residues. In DNA form, the CDR3 reads TGCAGTGCGCCAGAGGGGGGGGTCGGCGAGCAGTACTTC. It translates to CSAPEGGVGEQYF.

J is TRBJ1-3 and V is TRBV6-1; D gene ambiguous. V lost 6 bases and J lost 0, with 6 bases in between. The germline CDR1 and CDR2 sequences are MNHNS and SASEGT. CDR3 size: 13 residues. In nucleotides, the CDR3 is TGTGCCAGCAGATGGAGCTCTGGAAACACCATATATTTT. This sequence encodes CASRWSSGNTIYF.

The chain uses TRBV4-2 and TRBJ1-5, with 10 bases identical to TRBD1. The CDR3 covers 16 residues. Germline values: CDR1 LGHNA, CDR2 YNFKEQ. Germline trimming cut 4 bases from V and 7 bases from J; bases unmatched to any gene: 10. The CDR3 DNA follows: TGTGCCAGCAGCCCCGGACAGGGGGAGTTGTGGCAGCCCCAGCATTTT. It is translated as CASSPGQGELWQPQHF.

The CDR3 region has the DNA TGTGCCAGCAGCCCCCTCCAGAGCAATCAGCCCCAGCATTTT. Translating gives CASSPLQSNQPQHF. This chain links TRBV12-3 or TRBV12-4 with TRBJ1-5; D uncertain. V was clipped by 6 bases and J by 1 base, with 10 bases between them. The CDR3 has 14 residues.

This clonotype was observed a handful of times. V is TRBV19 and J is TRBJ2-1; D not resolved. V lost 1 base to trimming and J lost 7 bases, with 5 bases between them. CDR3 length: 12 amino acids. The germline CDR1 and CDR2 sequences are LNHDA and SQIVND (reference sequence). DNA of the CDR3: TGTGCCAGTAGTATAGCCCAGAATGAGCAGTTCTTC. Its protein is CASSIAQNEQFF. Based on the CDR3 plus reference TRBV19 and TRBJ2-1, the full variable domain is DGGITQSPKYLFRKEGQNVTLSCEQNLNHDAMYWYRQDPGQGLRLIYYSQIVNDFQKGDIAEGYSVSREKKESFPLTVTSAQKNPTAFYLCASSIAQNEQFFGPGTRLTVL.

A few counts support this clonotype. The rearrangement joins TRBV30 to TRBJ1-2; D unclear. Germline V gene sequence: CDR1 GTSNPN, CDR2 SVGIG (reference sequence). The germline V and J ends were trimmed by 2 bases and 4 bases, with 8 bases remaining between them. The CDR3 consists of 12 residues. CDR3 region: CAWSFGSYGYTF. For the CDR3, the DNA is TGTGCCTGGAGTTTCGGGAGCTATGGCTACACCTTC.

This clonotype was seen ten or more times. This rearrangement joins TRBV30 to TRBJ2-5; D tentatively fits TRBD1 or TRBD2 (5 bases each). Looked up from germline, CDR1 is GTSNPN and CDR2 is SVGIG (reference sequence). This CDR3 is built from 15 residues. V dropped 0 bases and J dropped 3 bases, with 14 bases sitting between them. The CDR3 coding sequence is TGTGCCTGGAGTGTACGAGGGCAGGGAAAAGAGACCCAGTACTTC. Its translation is CAWSVRGQGKETQYF.

This clonotype appeared a few times. The chain has TRBV9 and TRBJ2-1; 12 bases are shared with TRBD2. Germline CDR1 and CDR2: SGDLS and YYNGEE. The V segment lost 0 bases and the J segment 6 bases; nucleotides outside the gene matches: 1. The CDR3 contains 15 residues. Here the CDR3 reads CASSVASGGGNEQFF. The DNA for the CDR3 is TGTGCCAGCAGCGTAGCTAGCGGGGGGGGCAATGAGCAGTTCTTC.

This clonotype was counted ten times or more. The chain employs TRBV18 and TRBJ2-5; D unclear. The CDR3 runs 14 residues. Germline CDR1 reads KGHSH; CDR2 reads LQKENI. Trimming shortened V by 1 base and J by 6 bases, and 12 bases separated the two germline ends. CDR3 region: CASSPLDLRKTQYF. The CDR3 DNA reads TGTGCCAGCTCACCACTTGATCTGCGAAAGACCCAGTACTTC.

The J gene is TRBJ2-2, the V gene TRBV15; 9 nucleotides agree with TRBD2. V dropped 5 bases and J dropped 4; count of bases not matched to a gene: 5. Germline CDR1 is LNHNV and CDR2 is YYDKDF (reference sequence). The CDR3 runs 15 residues. CDR3: CATSHSGGITGELFF. The CDR3 nucleotides read TGTGCCACCAGCCATAGCGGGGGAATCACCGGGGAGCTGTTTTTT.

This clonotype was picked up a small number of times. The gene calls are TRBV6-1 and TRBJ1-1; TRBD1 is a possible D gene (6 bases). The germline CDR1 and CDR2 sequences are MNHNS and SASEGT. V was cut by 6 bases and J by 0 bases, with 17 bases left in between. The CDR3 runs to 16 residues. In DNA form, the CDR3 reads TGTGCCAGCAGGTTGACGGGACAACGAATGAACACTGAAGCTTTCTTT. It is translated as CASRLTGQRMNTEAFF.

V and J are TRBV11-2 and TRBJ1-4; D unresolved. The germline V gene has CDR1 SGHAT and CDR2 FQNNGV. The CDR3 length is 15 residues. The V end lost 0 bases, the J end lost 5 bases, and 10 bases lay between the germline ends. The CDR3 DNA reads TGTGCCAGCAGCTTAGATCCGGCCCTAAATGAAAAACTGTTTTTT. It encodes CASSLDPALNEKLFF.